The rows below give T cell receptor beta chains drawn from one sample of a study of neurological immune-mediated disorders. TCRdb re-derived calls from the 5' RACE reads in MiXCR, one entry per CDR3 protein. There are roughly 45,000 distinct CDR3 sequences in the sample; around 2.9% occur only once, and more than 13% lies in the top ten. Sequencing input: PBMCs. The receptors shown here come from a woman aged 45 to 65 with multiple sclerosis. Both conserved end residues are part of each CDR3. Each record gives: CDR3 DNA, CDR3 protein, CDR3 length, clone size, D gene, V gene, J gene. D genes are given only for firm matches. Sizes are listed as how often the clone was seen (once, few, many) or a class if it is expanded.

TGTGCCAGCAGCTCCCTGGCCGGGACAGGCAATGGCTACACCTTC	CASSSLAGTGNGYTF	15	many	TRBD1	TRBV7-2	TRBJ1-2
TGTGCCACCAGCAGAGAGGGACAGGTTTACGAGCAGTACTTC	CATSREGQVYEQYF	14	many	TRBD1	TRBV15	TRBJ2-7
TGTGCCAGCAGCCAAGTATACCGCGGAGGGGGACTGAACACTGAAGCTTTCTTT	CASSQVYRGGGLNTEAFF	18	many	-	TRBV3-1	TRBJ1-1
TGTGCCAGCAGTTCGCTGGAGGGCGGTTCCACTGAAGCTTTCTTT	CASSSLEGGSTEAFF	15	many	-	TRBV6-6	TRBJ1-1
TGCAGTGCTAAGGGGTACGAGCAGTACTTC	CSAKGYEQYF	10	many	-	TRBV20-1	TRBJ2-7
TGCAGTGCTAGAGATCGTCGAGGCGGTTACCAAGAGACCCAGTACTTC	CSARDRRGGYQETQYF	16	many	-	TRBV20-1	TRBJ2-5
TGCAGTGCTAGAGATATACAGGGATTCACTGAAGCTTTCTTT	CSARDIQGFTEAFF	14	many	-	TRBV20-1	TRBJ1-1
TGTGCCAGCAGTGAGGACAGGGCCTACTCCTACGAGCAGTACTTC	CASSEDRAYSYEQYF	15	many	TRBD1	TRBV12-3/TRBV12-4	TRBJ2-7
TGTGCCAGCTCGGCTAGGGGACAGAGCATCAATCAGCCCCAGCATTTT	CASSARGQSINQPQHF	16	many	TRBD1	TRBV18	TRBJ1-5
TGTGCCAGCAGGGGAGACGGAAGCTCCTACGAGCAGTACTTC	CASRGDGSSYEQYF	14	many	-	TRBV12-3/TRBV12-4	TRBJ2-7
TGTGCCAGCAGTGAAAATCCAGGGGGACTAGGTGGGCAGTACTTC	CASSENPGGLGGQYF	15	many	-	TRBV2	TRBJ2-7
TGTGCCAGCAGCTTAGGACTAGCGGGAGTTCAAGATACGCAGTATTTT	CASSLGLAGVQDTQYF	16	many	TRBD2	TRBV7-2	TRBJ2-3
TGCGCCAGCAGCAGGACAGGGGCGGACACTGAAGCTTTCTTT	CASSRTGADTEAFF	14	many	TRBD1	TRBV5-1	TRBJ1-1
TGCAGTGCTCCAAGACTAGCCTCCTACGAGCAGTACTTC	CSAPRLASYEQYF	13	many	TRBD2	TRBV20-1	TRBJ2-7
TGTGCCAGCAGTTACCGTCAGGGACTAGAGAACTACGAGCAGTACTTC	CASSYRQGLENYEQYF	16	many	TRBD2	TRBV6-5	TRBJ2-7
TGCGCCAGCAGCTTGTGGCCTAGCGGAGAAGAGACCCAGTACTTC	CASSLWPSGEETQYF	15	many	TRBD2	TRBV5-1	TRBJ2-5
TGTGCCAGCAGCCAAGAGACCCTCAGCGGGAGTGGAAATACGCAGTATTTT	CASSQETLSGSGNTQYF	17	many	TRBD2	TRBV4-2	TRBJ2-3